The present T cell receptor beta chain was sequenced within a study of blood T cell repertoires in COVID-19 (dated by TCRdb to 2019 to 2021). The study in broad terms: Samples covering the acute and convalescent phases of COVID-19 were provided by collaborators in the United States, Italy and Spain. The dataset comprised deeply sampled blood TCRbeta repertoires from subjects exposed to, actively infected with, or recovered from COVID-19. The prospective study material was composed of cDNA or gDNA derived from T cells, B-cell-depleted T cells, or PBMCs. Where available, HLA class I and class II types were obtained from metadata supplied by the sample provider rather than from assay-based typing. A freely available public database, intended as a resource for researchers studying the immune response to SARS-CoV-2, is where the repertoires were released. A de-identified subject ID, COVID-19 status, age in years and sex were almost always included in the sample metadata. Samples came from the ongoing ImmuneRACE study (first 160 participants) plus 1,254 subjects from 6 global collaborators. The investigation overall reported the following: The amount of clinical and demographic metadata varied by source and participant and was provided uncurated.

In Seattle, one collaborating source enrolled patients while the infection was active and tracked those patients longitudinally over the course of disease. The collaborating institutions used their own protocols to collect whole blood in K2EDTA tubes. For TCRbeta analysis, collaborators shipped samples in one of three forms: frozen whole blood, isolated PBMCs, or DNA extracted from either of those sample types. Concerning this clone itself: Its target antigen remains unknown. Within one base of it there is no much larger clone, and no base qualities were kept.

TCRbeta CDR3 regions were amplified from genomic DNA using the immunoSEQ Assay, a bias-controlled multiplex PCR. On the study's bioinformatics: Nucleated cell counts per sample were estimated from amplification of reference gene primers within the assay. Sequence reads were collapsed and filtered to measure the absolute abundance of every unique TCRbeta CDR3 rearrangement. For each sample, productive Simpson clonality was calculated as the square root of Simpson's diversity index over productive rearrangements. The immuneACCESS repertoire file appears here via TCRdb, limited to in-frame rearrangements. These files lack a portion of the clones; in checked studies, under half of the deficit traces to unresolved V genes, and the cause of the others is not known. V and J calls and clone size come straight from that table; D and trimming were deduced from the DNA. Recorded for this sample are roughly 250,000 clones; roughly 88% of them occurred a single time. Approximately 0.94% of the sample rests with the top ten.

What was sequenced was peripheral blood. The TCR was taken from a human donor with COVID-19, enrolled during active disease. The donor label of this sample is uncertain.

This receptor carries the CDR3 CASSSRRGAGGDNTEAFF. In nucleotide form, the sequence is TGTGCCAGTAGTTCCCGGCGTGGGGCAGGGGGCGATAACACTGAAGCTTTCTTT. The sequence links TRBV19 to TRBJ1-1, and 8 bases in between align with TRBD1. CDR1 is given as LNHDA and CDR2 as SQIVND, both from the germline V gene (reference sequence). The junction shows trimming of 5 bases on V and 2 bases on J, and the gene matches do not reach 16 bases of it. The CDR3 runs 18 amino acids, cysteine and phenylalanine included. The retained sequence is limited to the CDR3, 54 bases, with the frame set at the first base. This CDR3, with the reference TRBV19 and TRBJ1-1 proteins standing in past its ends, gives the full variable domain DGGITQSPKYLFRKEGQNVTLSCEQNLNHDAMYWYRQDPGQGLRLIYYSQIVNDFQKGDIAEGYSVSREKKESFPLTVTSAQKNPTAFYLCASSSRRGAGGDNTEAFFGQGTRLTVV.